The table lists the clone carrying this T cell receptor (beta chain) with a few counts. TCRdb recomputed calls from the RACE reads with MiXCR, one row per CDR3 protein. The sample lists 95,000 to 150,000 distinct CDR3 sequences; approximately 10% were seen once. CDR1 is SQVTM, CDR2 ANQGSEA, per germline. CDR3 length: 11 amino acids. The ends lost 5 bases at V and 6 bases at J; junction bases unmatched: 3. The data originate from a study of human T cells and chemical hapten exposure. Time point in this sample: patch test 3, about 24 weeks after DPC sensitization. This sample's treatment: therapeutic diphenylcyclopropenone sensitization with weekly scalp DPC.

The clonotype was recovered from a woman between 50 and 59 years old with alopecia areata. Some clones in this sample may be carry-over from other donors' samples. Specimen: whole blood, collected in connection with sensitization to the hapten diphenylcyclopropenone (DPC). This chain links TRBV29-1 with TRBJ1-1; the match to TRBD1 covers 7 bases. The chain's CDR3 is CSVSGGAEAFF. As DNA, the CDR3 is TGCAGCGTTTCAGGGGGGGCTGAAGCTTTCTTT. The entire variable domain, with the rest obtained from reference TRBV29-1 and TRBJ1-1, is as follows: SAVISQKPSRDICQRGTSLTIQCQVDSQVTMMFWYRQQPGQSLTLIATANQGSEATYESGFVIDKFPISRPNLTFSTLTVSNMSPEDSSIYLCSVSGGAEAFFGQGTRLTVV.